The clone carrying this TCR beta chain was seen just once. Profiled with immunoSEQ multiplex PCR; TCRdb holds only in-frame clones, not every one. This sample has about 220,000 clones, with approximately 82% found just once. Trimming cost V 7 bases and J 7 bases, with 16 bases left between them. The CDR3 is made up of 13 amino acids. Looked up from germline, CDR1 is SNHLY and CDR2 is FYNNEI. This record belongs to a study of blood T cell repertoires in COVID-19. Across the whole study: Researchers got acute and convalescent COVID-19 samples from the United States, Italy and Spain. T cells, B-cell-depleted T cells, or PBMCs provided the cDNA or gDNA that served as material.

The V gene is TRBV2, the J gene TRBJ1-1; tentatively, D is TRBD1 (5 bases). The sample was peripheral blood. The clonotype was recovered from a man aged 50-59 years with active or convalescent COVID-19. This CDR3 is CASTVESRVEAFF. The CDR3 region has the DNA TGTGCCAGCACGGTGGAATCCAGGGTTGAAGCTTTCTTT.